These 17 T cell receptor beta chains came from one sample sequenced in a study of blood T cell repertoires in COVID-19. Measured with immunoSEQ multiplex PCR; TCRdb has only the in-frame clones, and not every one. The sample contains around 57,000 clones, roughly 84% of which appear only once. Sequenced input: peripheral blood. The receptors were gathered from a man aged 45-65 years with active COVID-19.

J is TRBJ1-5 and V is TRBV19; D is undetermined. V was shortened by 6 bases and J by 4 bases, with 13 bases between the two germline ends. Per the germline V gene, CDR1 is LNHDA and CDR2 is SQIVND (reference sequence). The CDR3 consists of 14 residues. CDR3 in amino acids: CASSQTTGNQPQHF. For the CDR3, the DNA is TGTGCCAGTAGCCAGACAACGGGGAATCAGCCCCAGCATTTT.

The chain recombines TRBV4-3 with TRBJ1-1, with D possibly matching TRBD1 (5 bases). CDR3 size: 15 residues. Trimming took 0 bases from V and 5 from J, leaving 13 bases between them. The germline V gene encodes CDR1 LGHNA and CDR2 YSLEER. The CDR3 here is CASSQDFGGETEAFF. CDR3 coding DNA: TGCGCCAGCAGCCAAGATTTCGGGGGGGAAACTGAAGCTTTCTTT.

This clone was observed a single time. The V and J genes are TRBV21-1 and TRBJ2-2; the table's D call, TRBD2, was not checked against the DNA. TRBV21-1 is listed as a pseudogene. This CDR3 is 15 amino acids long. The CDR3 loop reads CASSKREAGAGELFF. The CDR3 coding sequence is TGTGCCAGCAGCAAACGGGAGGCAGGGGCTGGGGAGCTGTTTTTT.

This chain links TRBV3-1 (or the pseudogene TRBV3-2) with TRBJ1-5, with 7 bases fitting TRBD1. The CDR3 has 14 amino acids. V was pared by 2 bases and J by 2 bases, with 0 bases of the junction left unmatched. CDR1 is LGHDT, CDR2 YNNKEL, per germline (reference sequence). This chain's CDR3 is CASSQTGGNQPQHF. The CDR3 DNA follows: TGTGCCAGCAGCCAAACAGGGGGCAATCAGCCCCAGCATTTT.

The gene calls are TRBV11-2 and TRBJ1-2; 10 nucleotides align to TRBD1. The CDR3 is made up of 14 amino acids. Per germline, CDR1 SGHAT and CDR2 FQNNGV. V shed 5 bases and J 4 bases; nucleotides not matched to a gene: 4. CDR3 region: CASSDDRGLYGYTF. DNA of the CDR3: TGTGCCAGCAGCGACGACAGGGGGCTCTATGGCTACACCTTC.

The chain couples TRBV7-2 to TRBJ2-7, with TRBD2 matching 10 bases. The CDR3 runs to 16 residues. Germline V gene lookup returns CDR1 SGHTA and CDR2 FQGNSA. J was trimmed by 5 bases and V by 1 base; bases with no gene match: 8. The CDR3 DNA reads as TGTGCCAGCAGCTTAGTCCATACTAGCGGGACCGACGAGCAGTACTTC. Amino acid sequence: CASSLVHTSGTDEQYF.

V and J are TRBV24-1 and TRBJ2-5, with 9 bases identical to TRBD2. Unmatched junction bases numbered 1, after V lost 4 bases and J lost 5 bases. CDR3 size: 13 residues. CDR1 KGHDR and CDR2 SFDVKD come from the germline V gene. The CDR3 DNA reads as TGTGCCACCAGTGACAGCGGGAGGGAGACCCAGTACTTC. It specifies CATSDSGRETQYF.

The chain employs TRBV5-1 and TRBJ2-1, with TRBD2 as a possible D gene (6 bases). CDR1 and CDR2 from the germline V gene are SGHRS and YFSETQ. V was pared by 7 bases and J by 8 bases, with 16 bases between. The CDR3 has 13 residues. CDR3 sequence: CASARGGSDEQFF. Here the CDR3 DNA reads TGCGCCAGCGCCCGTGGGGGGTCCGATGAGCAGTTCTTC.

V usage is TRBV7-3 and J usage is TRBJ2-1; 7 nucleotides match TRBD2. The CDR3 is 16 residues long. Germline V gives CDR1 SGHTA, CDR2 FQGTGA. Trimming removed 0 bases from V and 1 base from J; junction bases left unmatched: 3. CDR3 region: CASSLTLARSYNEQFF. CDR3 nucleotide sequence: TGTGCCAGCAGCTTAACACTAGCGAGGTCCTACAATGAGCAGTTCTTC.

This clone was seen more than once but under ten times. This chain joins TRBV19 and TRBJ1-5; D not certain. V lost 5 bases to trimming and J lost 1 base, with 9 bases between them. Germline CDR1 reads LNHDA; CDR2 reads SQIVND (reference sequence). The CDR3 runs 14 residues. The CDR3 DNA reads TGTGCCAGTAGTCTGCCCGCGAGCAATCAGCCCCAGCATTTT. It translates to CASSLPASNQPQHF. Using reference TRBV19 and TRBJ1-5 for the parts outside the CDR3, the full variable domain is DGGITQSPKYLFRKEGQNVTLSCEQNLNHDAMYWYRQDPGQGLRLIYYSQIVNDFQKGDIAEGYSVSREKKESFPLTVTSAQKNPTAFYLCASSLPASNQPQHFGDGTRLSIL.

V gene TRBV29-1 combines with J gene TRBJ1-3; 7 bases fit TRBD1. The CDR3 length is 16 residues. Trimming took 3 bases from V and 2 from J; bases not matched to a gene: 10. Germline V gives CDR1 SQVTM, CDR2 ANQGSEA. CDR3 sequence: CSVEGETGRAGNTIYF. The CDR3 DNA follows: TGCAGCGTTGAGGGAGAGACAGGGCGAGCTGGAAACACCATATATTTT.

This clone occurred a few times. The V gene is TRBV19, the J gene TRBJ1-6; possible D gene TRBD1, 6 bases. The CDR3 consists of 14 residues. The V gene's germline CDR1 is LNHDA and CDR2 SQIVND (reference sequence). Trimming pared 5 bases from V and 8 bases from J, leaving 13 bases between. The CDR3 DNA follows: TGTGCCAGTAGTTATGGGGGCGCGGATTCACCCCTCCACTTT. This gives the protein CASSYGGADSPLHF.

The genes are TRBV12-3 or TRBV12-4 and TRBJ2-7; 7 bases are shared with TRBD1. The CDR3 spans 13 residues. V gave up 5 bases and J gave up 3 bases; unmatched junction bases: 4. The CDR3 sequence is CASSIGTVYEQYF. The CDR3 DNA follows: TGTGCCAGCAGTATTGGGACAGTCTACGAGCAGTACTTC.

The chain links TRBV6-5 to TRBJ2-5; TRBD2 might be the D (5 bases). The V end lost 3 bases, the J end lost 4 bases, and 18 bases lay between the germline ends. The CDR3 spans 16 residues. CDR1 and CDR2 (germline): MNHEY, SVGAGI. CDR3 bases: TGTGCCAGCAGTTATGGAACGGGTAGAGGGCGAGAGACCCAGTACTTC. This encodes CASSYGTGRGRETQYF.

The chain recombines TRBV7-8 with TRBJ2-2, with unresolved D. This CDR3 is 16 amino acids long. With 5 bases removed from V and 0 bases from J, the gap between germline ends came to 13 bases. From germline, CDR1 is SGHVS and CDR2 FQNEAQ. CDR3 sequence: CASSTPTVANTGELFF. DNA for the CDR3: TGTGCCAGCAGCACCCCTACGGTCGCGAACACCGGGGAGCTGTTTTTT.

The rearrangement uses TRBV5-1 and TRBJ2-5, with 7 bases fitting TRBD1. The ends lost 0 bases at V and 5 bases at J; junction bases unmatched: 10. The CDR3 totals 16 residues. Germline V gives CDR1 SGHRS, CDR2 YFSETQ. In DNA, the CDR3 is TGCGCCAGCAGCTTGGGATTAGGGGGCCCTCGGGAGACCCAGTACTTC. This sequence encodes CASSLGLGGPRETQYF.

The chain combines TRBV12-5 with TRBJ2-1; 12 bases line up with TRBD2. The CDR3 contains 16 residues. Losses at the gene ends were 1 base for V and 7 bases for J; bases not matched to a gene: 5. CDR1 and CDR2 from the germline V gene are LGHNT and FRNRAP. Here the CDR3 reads CASGLGLAGEENEQFF. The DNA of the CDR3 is TGTGCTAGTGGTTTGGGACTAGCGGGGGAGGAGAATGAGCAGTTCTTC.